Sequencing of this TCR beta chain was carried out in a study of blood T cell repertoires in COVID-19 (dated by TCRdb to about 2020). Background for the entire study: The collaborator samples originated in the United States, Italy and Spain and spanned the acute and convalescent phases of COVID-19. The material from the prospective study consisted of cDNA or gDNA derived from T cells, B-cell-depleted T cells, or PBMCs. The sample metadata nearly always contained a de-identified subject ID, COVID-19 status, age in years and sex. HLA class I and class II types, where available, came from metadata supplied by the sample provider rather than from assay-based typing. The repertoires were released in a freely available public database intended as a resource for research on the immune response to SARS-CoV-2. The dataset comprised deeply sampled blood TCRbeta repertoires from subjects exposed to, actively infected with, or recovered from COVID-19. The samples were drawn from the first 160 participants of the ongoing ImmuneRACE study and from over a thousand subjects provided by 6 global collaborators.

The immunoSEQ Assay, a bias-controlled multiplex PCR, was used to amplify TCRbeta CDR3 regions from genomic DNA. Processing in the source paper ran as follows. Nucleated cell counts per sample were estimated from amplification of reference gene primers within the assay. To quantify the absolute abundance of each unique TCRbeta CDR3 rearrangement, sequence reads were collapsed and filtered. For each sample, productive Simpson clonality was calculated as the square root of Simpson's diversity index across productive rearrangements. The immuneACCESS repertoire file appears here via TCRdb, limited to in-frame rearrangements. These files lack a portion of the clones; in checked studies, under half of the deficit traces to unresolved V genes, and the cause of the others is not known. V, J and clone size are taken as reported in that table, and D and trimming were inferred from the DNA itself. Across this sample there are approximately 150,000 clones, with approximately 87% seen only once. About two fifths of the sample is taken by the ten largest.

Overall results and qualifications from the work: Clinical and demographic metadata were provided uncurated, with the amount varying by source and participant.

V loses 5 bases at its end and J loses 6 bases; junction bases beyond the gene matches: 12. There are 17 amino acids in the CDR3, from cysteine to phenylalanine inclusive. Of the read, only the CDR3 DNA is kept; its 51 bases are in frame from base 1. The CDR1 and CDR2 encoded by the germline V gene (reference sequence) are MNHEY and SMNVEV. As concerns this clone: The specificity of this receptor is unknown. Base qualities are not recorded, but no much larger clone differs from it by a single base.

Another Seattle source contributed samples from volunteer blood donors who had recovered from COVID-19. Collaborating institutions collected whole blood in K2EDTA tubes following their own protocols. For TCRbeta analysis, collaborator samples were shipped as frozen whole blood, as isolated PBMCs, or as DNA extracted from either sample type. This TCR derives from a man in his forties or fifties who had recovered from COVID-19. Sequencing was performed on peripheral blood. The receptor chain draws on TRBV27 and TRBJ2-1; TRBD2 lines up with 11 middle nucleotides. The CDR3 amino acid sequence is: CASSPIAGGPRPNEQFF. The nucleotides are TGTGCCAGCAGTCCAATAGCGGGGGGGCCGCGTCCCAATGAGCAGTTCTTC.